This TCR beta chain was profiled in a study of blood T cell repertoires in COVID-19. The overall study: Both acute and convalescent COVID-19 samples were obtained from the United States, Italy and Spain. The cDNA or gDNA used as material had been derived from T cells, B-cell-depleted T cells, or PBMCs.

CDR3 length equals 14 residues. Germline CDR1 reads SGHNT; CDR2 reads YYREEE (reference sequence). Deletions cut 4 bases from V and 6 bases from J, with 14 bases between. The repertoire was sequenced with immunoSEQ multiplex PCR; TCRdb's copy has only in-frame clones and lacks some. The data hold 65,000 to 100,000 clones, with approximately 78% observed a single time. The receptor was derived from a woman older than 75 with acute or convalescent COVID-19. The chain carries TRBV5-4 and TRBJ2-4, with TRBD1 as a possible D gene (6 bases). Sequencing input: peripheral blood. The CDR3 nucleotides are TGTGCCAGCAGCATCACAGGGTCGGCAAACATTCAGTACTTC. This sequence encodes CASSITGSANIQYF.